This T cell receptor (beta chain) was profiled in a study of blood T cell repertoires in COVID-19 (dated by TCRdb to about 2020). About the study as a whole: The collaborator samples originated in the United States, Italy and Spain and spanned the acute and convalescent phases of COVID-19. The prospective study material was composed of cDNA or gDNA derived from T cells, B-cell-depleted T cells, or PBMCs. Deeply sampled blood TCRbeta repertoires from subjects exposed to, actively infected with, or recovered from COVID-19 were included in the dataset. A freely available public database, intended as a resource for researchers studying the immune response to SARS-CoV-2, is where the repertoires were released. Samples came from the ongoing ImmuneRACE study (first 160 participants) plus 1,254 subjects from 6 global collaborators. A de-identified subject ID, COVID-19 status, age in years and sex were almost always included in the sample metadata. Where available, HLA class I and class II types were taken from metadata supplied by the sample provider and were not determined by assay-based typing.

Beyond this particular receptor, the publication reports: The quantity of clinical and demographic metadata differed by source and by participant and was supplied without curation.

Whole blood was collected in K2EDTA tubes by collaborating institutions according to the institutions' own protocols. For TCRbeta analysis, collaborators shipped samples in one of three forms: frozen whole blood, isolated PBMCs, or DNA extracted from either of those sample types. Points on this clone: Its binding antigen is unknown. Nothing much larger sits one base from this clone, and base qualities are not available.

The immunoSEQ Assay, a bias-controlled multiplex PCR, was used to amplify TCRbeta CDR3 regions from genomic DNA. The authors' pipeline ran thus. The number of nucleated cells in each sample was estimated by amplification of reference gene primers within the assay. Sequence reads were collapsed and filtered to measure the absolute abundance of every unique TCRbeta CDR3 rearrangement. Productive Simpson clonality was computed per sample as the square root of Simpson's diversity index over productive rearrangements. TCRdb took this table from immuneACCESS and kept in-frame rearrangements with V and J called. Such tables lack part of the clones; where checked against another copy, unresolved V genes explain under half of the gap, and the rest is unexplained. The V and J calls and clone size were taken over from that table, and D and trimming were inferred from the DNA. This sample is represented by tens of thousands of clones; roughly nine tenths of them were singletons. The ten top clones hold 0.95% to 1.5% of the sample.

The TCR comes from a man aged 55 to 70 with acute or convalescent COVID-19. Material for sequencing was peripheral blood.

The base sequence is TGTGCCAGCTCACCACAGCAGGGTTCCAATCAGCCCCAGCATTTT. Translated, this is CASSPQQGSNQPQHF. The rearrangement combines TRBV18 with TRBJ1-5, and possibly TRBD1, on 5 matching bases. CDR1 and CDR2 (KGHSH, LQKENI) derive from the germline V gene. V is reduced by 1 base and J by 3 bases, leaving a spacing of 10 bases between them. From its cysteine to its phenylalanine, the CDR3 spans 15 amino acids. Solely the CDR3 DNA is kept, with 45 bases framed from the first base.